These 13 T cell receptor beta chains came from one sample sequenced in a study of identical twins. In TCRdb, the 5' RACE reads were re-called with MiXCR into one record per CDR3 protein. The table includes around 680,000 distinct CDR3 sequences, less than 10% detected once. Another study also made use of these data, one on yellow fever vaccine responses in identical twins.

Sequenced input: PBMCs. The receptors here all came from a woman between 18 and 29 years old in good health.

In this sample, this clonotype turned up a few times. The rearrangement joins TRBV7-9 to TRBJ2-7, with a tentative D call TRBD1 (6 bases). This CDR3 spans 16 amino acids. Deletions cut 4 bases from V and 7 bases from J, with 23 bases between. Germline V CDR1 and CDR2: SEHNR, FQNEAQ (reference sequence). The CDR3 sequence: CASSSKSGTKVREQYF. CDR3 sequence (DNA): TGTGCCAGCAGCTCGAAATCCGGGACAAAAGTGCGGGAGCAGTACTTC. The variable domain in full, with the rest retrieved from reference TRBV7-9 and TRBJ2-7, is DTGVSQNPRHKITKRGQNVTFRCDPISEHNRLYWYRQTLGQGPEFLTYFQNEAQLEKSRLLSDRFSAERPKGSFSTLEIQRTEQGDSAMYLCASSSKSGTKVREQYFGPGTRLTVT.

This clonotype was observed at least ten times. The chain has TRBV14 and TRBJ2-1; D remains unclear. V lost 0 bases and J 5 bases, leaving 5 bases between the germline ends. Germline loops: CDR1 SGHDN, CDR2 FVKESK. This CDR3 contains 13 residues. Written as DNA, the CDR3 is TGTGCCAGCAGCCAAGAGAGGCACAATGAGCAGTTCTTC. It translates to CASSQERHNEQFF.

With respect to this clonotype: A much larger clone is a single base away; this may be a read error. This chain links TRBV29-1 with TRBJ2-7; the match to TRBD2 covers 8 bases. V shed 4 bases, J shed 3 bases, and the junction held 5 bases outside the gene matches. The CDR3 has 13 residues. Germline V gene data show CDR1 as SQVTM and CDR2 as ANQGSEA. CDR3 coding DNA: TGCAGCGTTGCGTGGCGGGAGGACTACGAGCAGTACTTC. Amino acids: CSVAWREDYEQYF.

The V call is TRBV18, the J call TRBJ2-3, with D perhaps matching TRBD2 (6 bases). Germline-derived CDR1 and CDR2 are KGHSH and LQKENI. This CDR3 is built from 16 residues. Trimming took off 3 bases at V and 2 bases at J, with 15 bases between the two ends. CDR3 nucleotides: TGTGCCAGCTCACCGACGCGGGGATCCTTCACAGATACGCAGTATTTT. It codes for CASSPTRGSFTDTQYF.

This clonotype came up a few times. This chain links TRBV11-1 with TRBJ2-2; D is possibly TRBD1 (6 bases). CDR3 length: 14 residues. Germline assignment: CDR1 SGHAT and CDR2 FQDESV (reference sequence). With 5 bases removed from V and 3 bases from J, the gap between germline ends came to 10 bases. In DNA, the CDR3 is TGTGCCAGCAGCCGAACAGGGTACACCGGGGAGCTGTTTTTT. Its translation: CASSRTGYTGELFF.

The sample holds a few counts of this clonotype. V is TRBV6-5 and J is TRBJ2-1; D is undetermined. V was trimmed by 4 bases and J by 1 base, leaving 8 bases between them. CDR3 size: 14 residues. Germline CDR1 MNHEY, CDR2 SVGAGI. CDR3 bases: TGTGCCAGCAGTTCCCTAGGTTCCTACAATGAGCAGTTCTTC. Its protein product is CASSSLGSYNEQFF.

This clonotype turned up a few times. This chain uses TRBV5-4 with TRBJ2-1; 12 positions agree with TRBD1. The CDR3 extends over 15 amino acids. V shed 4 bases, J shed 9 bases, and the junction held 8 bases outside the gene matches. In germline, CDR1 is SGHNT, CDR2 YYREEE (reference sequence). CDR3 in amino acids: CASSVGGTGGGEQFF. Here the CDR3 DNA reads TGTGCCAGCAGCGTGGGGGGGACAGGGGGCGGTGAGCAGTTCTTC.

This chain uses TRBV12-3 or TRBV12-4 with TRBJ2-5; TRBD1 is a possible D gene (5 bases). The CDR3 has 14 residues. Trimming took off 6 bases at V and 0 bases at J, with 11 bases between the two ends. The CDR3 loop reads CASRMGQNQETQYF. CDR3 nucleotide sequence: TGTGCCAGCAGGATGGGGCAAAACCAAGAGACCCAGTACTTC.

The chain combines TRBV5-1 with TRBJ2-1, with 12 bases lining up with TRBD2. Germline lookup yields CDR1 SGHRS and CDR2 YFSETQ. The V segment lost 4 bases and the J segment 7 bases; nucleotides outside the gene matches: 9. CDR3 length: 16 residues. The CDR3 DNA reads as TGCGCCAGCAGCGGGGCTAGCGGGAGGGCCGAAAATGAGCAGTTCTTC. Translated, it gives CASSGASGRAENEQFF.

This clonotype was seen many times. The chain joins TRBV7-6 to TRBJ2-3; the D gene is possibly TRBD1 (6 bases). Looked up from germline, CDR1 is SGHVS and CDR2 is FNYEAQ. The CDR3 contains 15 residues. V was trimmed by 1 base and J by 2 bases, leaving 10 bases between them. CDR3 protein: CASSLVTGITDTQYF. CDR3 coding DNA: TGTGCCAGCAGCTTAGTGACAGGAATCACAGATACGCAGTATTTT.

This clonotype has a count of ten or more. V and J are TRBV15 and TRBJ2-1; D is uncertain. Germline-derived CDR1 and CDR2 are LNHNV and YYDKDF (reference sequence). The CDR3 has 14 residues. V was clipped by 1 base and J by 1 base, with 5 bases between them. The CDR3 region is CATSRVRSYNEQFF. The CDR3 DNA is TGTGCCACCAGCAGAGTTCGGTCCTACAATGAGCAGTTCTTC.

This clonotype was counted between two and nine times. The V and J genes are TRBV9 and TRBJ2-5; the match to TRBD1 covers 12 bases. Per germline, CDR1 SGDLS and CDR2 YYNGEE. Trimming removed 5 bases from V and 4 bases from J; junction bases left unmatched: 6. The CDR3 extends over 15 amino acids. CDR3 sequence: CASSGTGGLGETQYF. The CDR3 coding sequence is TGTGCCAGCAGTGGGACAGGGGGCTTGGGAGAGACCCAGTACTTC.

The chain joins TRBV7-9 to TRBJ2-1; 9 nucleotides match TRBD2. Germline trimming cut 3 bases from V and 5 bases from J; bases unmatched to any gene: 8. Germline V gene data show CDR1 as SEHNR and CDR2 as FQNEAQ (reference sequence). The length of the CDR3 is 16 residues. Here the CDR3 DNA reads TGTGCCAGCAGCTTCTTCCGAGCGGGAGGTCACAATGAGCAGTTCTTC. Translation gives CASSFFRAGGHNEQFF.